The present entry profiles one T cell receptor beta chain with its context. Its antigen is still unknown. The source of the sample is a study of T-cell memory formation after mild COVID-19. Overall study: TCR clusters showed largely donor specificity. Whole-study results and caveats: Largely, contracting CD4+ clones fell within CM and EM, and contracting CD8+ clones within EMRA.

The CDR3 has 14 amino acids. Germline V gives CDR1 MNHEY, CDR2 SMNVEV (reference sequence). Trimming stripped 0 bases from V and 2 bases from J, with 6 bases between. MiXCR, applied by TCRdb to the 5' RACE reads, yields one record per CDR3 protein. The sample includes 540,000 or so distinct CDR3 sequences, roughly 22% of them seen just once. Sequenced sample: PBMCs or a T cell subset sorted from them (not recorded which). The receptor's source is an adult woman who had mild COVID-19 (a few samples of this study predate the infection). Cell type and time point are not known. The chain employs TRBV27 and TRBJ2-3; no definite D call. CDR3 nucleotides: TGTGCCAGCAGTTTATCGGGCTTCACAGATACGCAGTATTTT. It yields the protein CASSLSGFTDTQYF.